One sample yielded the 18 T cell receptor beta chains listed below, sequenced in a study of cytomegalovirus exposure and HLA in healthy donors. The PCR used 60 Vbeta and 13 Jbeta primers. Data came from immunoSEQ multiplex PCR; TCRdb stores just in-frame clones and leaves some out. Of approximately 140,000 clones in the sample, about three quarters are singletons; the top ten hold approximately 2.9%. Input material: PBMCs. The receptors come from a human donor in good health.

This clone has a handful of counts. The V gene is TRBV28, the J gene TRBJ1-1, with 9 bases lining up with TRBD1. Germline V gene sequence: CDR1 MDHEN, CDR2 SYDVKM. This CDR3 region has 13 residues. Trimming at V came to 6 bases and at J to 5 bases, leaving 4 bases not matched to a gene. CDR3 nucleotide sequence: TGTGCCAGCAGGCGACAGGGGGGGACTGAAGCTTTCTTT. Translation: CASRRQGGTEAFF.

The CDR3 nucleotides read TGTGCCAGTAGTATAGACACCTGGGCCGAGCAGTACTTC. Protein product: CASSIDTWAEQYF. J is TRBJ2-7 and V is TRBV19, with D unresolved. Looked up from germline, CDR1 is LNHDA and CDR2 is SQIVND (reference sequence). V was pared by 0 bases and J by 6 bases, with 9 bases between. The CDR3 length is 13 residues. The whole variable domain, remainder taken from reference TRBV19 and TRBJ2-7, is DGGITQSPKYLFRKEGQNVTLSCEQNLNHDAMYWYRQDPGQGLRLIYYSQIVNDFQKGDIAEGYSVSREKKESFPLTVTSAQKNPTAFYLCASSIDTWAEQYFGPGTRLTVT.

On this clone itself: Compared with germline, one end of the junction differs, possibly owing to a read error. The gene calls are TRBV7-9 and TRBJ2-2, with 10 bases aligning to TRBD1. Germline V gene sequence: CDR1 SEHNR, CDR2 FQNEAQ (reference sequence). There are 17 residues in the CDR3. The CDR3 loop is CSSSDKLGQGIPGELFF. In DNA form, the CDR3 reads TGTTCCAGCAGCGACAAACTGGGACAGGGGATCCCCGGGGAGCTGTTTTTT.

This clone occurred a few times. The identical CDR3 is also encoded by other nucleotide sequences in the sample. The V gene is TRBV7-9, the J gene TRBJ1-5; D unclear. The CDR3 is 14 amino acids. The germline V gene has CDR1 SEHNR and CDR2 FQNEAQ (reference sequence). V dropped 1 base and J dropped 4 bases, with 8 bases sitting between them. In nucleotides, the CDR3 is TGTGCCAGCAGCTTAGGGCAGTCGAATCAGCCCCAGCATTTT. It specifies CASSLGQSNQPQHF.

The V call is TRBV29-1, the J call TRBJ2-3; 9 bases align to TRBD1. The CDR3 extends over 13 amino acids. The germline V gene encodes CDR1 SQVTM and CDR2 ANQGSEA. With 5 bases clipped from V and 5 bases from J, the junction kept 5 bases outside the gene matches. In nucleotides, the CDR3 is TGCAGCGTTTCGACAGGGGGTAAAGATACGCAGTATTTT. This codes for CSVSTGGKDTQYF.

The chain uses TRBV5-4 and TRBJ2-3; no clear D. CDR3 length: 14 residues. V lost 0 bases to trimming and J lost 2 bases, with 7 bases between them. In germline, CDR1 is SGHNT, CDR2 YYREEE (reference sequence). This CDR3 reads CASSLGLYTDTQYF. DNA for the CDR3: TGTGCCAGCAGCTTGGGGCTTTACACAGATACGCAGTATTTT. The variable domain in full, with the rest retrieved from reference TRBV5-4 and TRBJ2-3, is ETGVTQSPTHLIKTRGQQVTLRCSSQSGHNTVSWYQQALGQGPQFIFQYYREEENGRGNFPPRFSGLQFPNYSSELNVNALELDDSALYLCASSLGLYTDTQYFGPGTRLTVL.

V usage is TRBV30 and J usage is TRBJ2-3; 8 bases match TRBD1. The CDR3 is made up of 15 amino acids. The trim removed 3 bases at V and 1 base at J, leaving 6 bases unmatched. The germline V gene has CDR1 GTSNPN and CDR2 SVGIG (reference sequence). CDR3 amino acids: CAWSPDRARTDTQYF. In nucleotides, the CDR3 is TGTGCCTGGAGCCCGGACAGGGCGCGCACAGATACGCAGTATTTT.

V gene TRBV28 combines with J gene TRBJ1-5; TRBD1 aligns across 9 bases. The V gene end was trimmed by 5 bases and the J gene end by 4 bases; junction bases not matched to a gene: 3. Germline V CDR1 and CDR2: MDHEN, SYDVKM. CDR3 length equals 14 residues. The CDR3 spells CASSLQGANQPQHF. CDR3 coding DNA: TGTGCCAGCAGTCTACAGGGGGCGAATCAGCCCCAGCATTTT.

This clone was detected only once. The J gene is TRBJ2-6, the V gene TRBV14, with D maybe TRBD1 (6 bases). The CDR3 consists of 17 residues. Germline CDR1 SGHDN, CDR2 FVKESK. V shed 2 bases and J shed 2 bases, with 13 bases lying between them. The CDR3: CASSQHIQGPGANVLTF. CDR3 nucleotides: TGTGCCAGCAGCCAACATATACAGGGACCTGGGGCCAACGTCCTGACTTTC.

The CDR3 DNA is TGTGCCAGCCCTCAACCGGGACAGGGAAGAAATGAGCAGTTCTTC. It specifies CASPQPGQGRNEQFF. V gene TRBV21-1 combines with J gene TRBJ2-1; TRBD1, as called in the table, went unchecked against the DNA. TRBV21-1 is a pseudogene locus. This CDR3 contains 15 residues.

The CDR3 bases are TGTGCCAGCAGCACCTGGACTAGCGGGGGCACCTACGAGCAGTACTTC. As protein: CASSTWTSGGTYEQYF. This chain connects TRBV5-6 to TRBJ2-7; 13 positions agree with TRBD2. Trimming cost V 4 bases and J 2 bases; bases outside gene matches: 6. This CDR3 is 16 amino acids long. Per the germline V gene, CDR1 is SGHDT and CDR2 is YYEEEE.

In DNA form, the CDR3 reads TGTGCCAGTAGTATAGTGGGCCTTGGCTACACCTTC. Translating gives CASSIVGLGYTF. This chain joins TRBV19 and TRBJ1-2, with unresolved D. V was pared by 1 base and J by 7 bases, with 7 bases between. CDR3 length: 12 amino acids. Looked up from germline, CDR1 is LNHDA and CDR2 is SQIVND (reference sequence).

The gene calls are TRBV30 and TRBJ1-3, with D possibly matching TRBD1 (5 bases). The CDR3 is made up of 15 amino acids. The V end lost 3 bases, the J end lost 2 bases, and 14 bases lay between the germline ends. Germline assignment: CDR1 GTSNPN and CDR2 SVGIG (reference sequence). As DNA, the CDR3 is TGTGCCTGGAGCGCCACAGGAGCTCCTGGAAACACCATATATTTT. This codes for CAWSATGAPGNTIYF.

The chain employs TRBV7-2 and TRBJ1-2; D is perhaps TRBD1 (5 bases). V was pared by 8 bases and J by 1 base, with 20 bases between. This CDR3 is built from 16 residues. CDR1 and CDR2 (germline): SGHTA, FQGNSA. The CDR3, as DNA: TGTGCCAGCCCCACCCCCGGCAGGGCGTTTAACTATGGCTACACCTTC. Protein product: CASPTPGRAFNYGYTF.

The chain has TRBV6-5 and TRBJ1-2; 7 bases map to TRBD1. CDR1 and CDR2 (germline): MNHEY, SVGAGI. There are 13 residues in the CDR3. The V and J ends lost 6 bases and 4 bases, in that order; junction bases with no gene match: 5. The CDR3 loop reads CASSRGGFYGYTF. The DNA for the CDR3 is TGTGCCAGCAGCCGAGGGGGCTTCTATGGCTACACCTTC.

This rearrangement joins TRBV30 to TRBJ2-7; 7 nucleotides match TRBD2. The CDR3 has 11 residues. The V gene end was trimmed by 5 bases and the J gene end by 3 bases; junction bases not matched to a gene: 1. Germline-derived CDR1 and CDR2 are GTSNPN and SVGIG (reference sequence). CDR3 sequence (DNA): TGTGCCTGGGCTAGCGGCTACGAGCAGTACTTC. The encoded protein is CAWASGYEQYF.

This chain links TRBV7-9 with TRBJ2-1, with D possibly being TRBD1 (5 bases). This CDR3 comprises 12 residues. Germline CDR1 reads SEHNR; CDR2 reads FQNEAQ (reference sequence). The CDR3: CSDETDDNEQFF. Here the CDR3 DNA reads TGTTCCGATGAGACAGACGACAATGAGCAGTTCTTC.

This chain connects TRBV4-2 to TRBJ1-1; D gene ambiguous. From germline, CDR1 is LGHNA and CDR2 YNFKEQ. The CDR3 is 14 amino acids. V was shortened by 0 bases and J by 5 bases, with 10 bases between the two germline ends. The DNA for the CDR3 is TGTGCCAGCAGCCAAGACAGGTCGGGGACTGAAGCTTTCTTT. Its protein product is CASSQDRSGTEAFF.